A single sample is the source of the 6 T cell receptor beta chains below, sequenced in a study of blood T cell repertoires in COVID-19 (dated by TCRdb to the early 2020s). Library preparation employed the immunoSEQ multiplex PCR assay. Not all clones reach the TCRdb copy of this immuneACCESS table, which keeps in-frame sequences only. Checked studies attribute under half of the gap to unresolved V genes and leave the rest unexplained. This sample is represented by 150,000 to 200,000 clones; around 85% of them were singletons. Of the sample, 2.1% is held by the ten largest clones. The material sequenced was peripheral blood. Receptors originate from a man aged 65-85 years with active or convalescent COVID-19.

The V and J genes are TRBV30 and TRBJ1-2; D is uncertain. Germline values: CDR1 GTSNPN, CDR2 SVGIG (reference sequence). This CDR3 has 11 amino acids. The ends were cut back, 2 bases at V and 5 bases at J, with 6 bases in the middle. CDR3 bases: TGTGCCTGGAGTCCGGGGTATGGCTACACCTTC. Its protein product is CAWSPGYGYTF.

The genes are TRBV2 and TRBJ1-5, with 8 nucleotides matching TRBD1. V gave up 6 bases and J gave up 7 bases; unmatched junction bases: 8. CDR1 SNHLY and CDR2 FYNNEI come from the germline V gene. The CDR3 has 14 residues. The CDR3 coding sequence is TGTGCCAGCAGCCCAGGACAGGGCATACAGCCCCAGCATTTT. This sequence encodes CASSPGQGIQPQHF. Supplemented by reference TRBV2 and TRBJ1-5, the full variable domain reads EPEVTQTPSHQVTQMGQEVILRCVPISNHLYFYWYRQILGQKVEFLVSFYNNEISEKSEIFDDQFSVERPDGSNFTLKIRSTKLEDSAMYFCASSPGQGIQPQHFGDGTRLSIL.

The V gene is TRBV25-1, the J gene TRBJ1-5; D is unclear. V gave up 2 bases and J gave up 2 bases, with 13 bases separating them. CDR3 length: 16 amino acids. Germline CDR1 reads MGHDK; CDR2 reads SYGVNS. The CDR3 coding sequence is TGTGCCAGCAGTGAAAATTTGGGAGATGGCAATCAGCCCCAGCATTTT. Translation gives CASSENLGDGNQPQHF.

The CDR3 bases are TGCAGTGCTAGAGTAGTTTATGAGCAGTTCTTC. Translating gives CSARVVYEQFF. The V and J genes are TRBV20-1 and TRBJ2-1; D is unclear. Germline V gives CDR1 DFQATT, CDR2 SNEGSKA (reference sequence). This CDR3 is built from 11 residues. V was cut by 1 base and J by 8 bases, with 6 bases left in between.

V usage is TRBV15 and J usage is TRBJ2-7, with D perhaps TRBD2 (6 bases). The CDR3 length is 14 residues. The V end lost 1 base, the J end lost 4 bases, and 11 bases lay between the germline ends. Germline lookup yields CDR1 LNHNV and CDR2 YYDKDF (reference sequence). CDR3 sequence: CATSRGGGVYEQYF. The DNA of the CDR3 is TGTGCCACCAGCAGAGGCGGAGGGGTTTACGAGCAGTACTTC.

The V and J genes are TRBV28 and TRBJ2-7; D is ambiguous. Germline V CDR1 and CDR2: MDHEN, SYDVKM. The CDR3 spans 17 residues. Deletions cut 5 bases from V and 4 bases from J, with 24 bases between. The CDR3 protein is CASSPFGTALPPYEQYF. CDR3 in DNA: TGTGCCAGCAGTCCGTTTGGTACAGCCTTACCCCCTTACGAGCAGTACTTC.